This T cell receptor (beta chain) is from a study of regulatory T cells in long-lasting Graves disease listed by TCRdb under 2021. Broadly, across the study: To count as having persistent Graves' disease, a patient had to have received antithyroid drug treatment for over 5 years with TSH receptor autoantibodies remaining persistently positive. This study used TCR sequencing and RNA sequencing of peripheral blood to compare persistent Graves' disease patients against newly diagnosed Graves' disease patients. The study took place in China and was registered as a clinical trial. A total of around 35 samples underwent TCR sequencing: some 13 from persistent and roughly 20 from newly diagnosed Graves' disease patients. Antithyroid drugs had been taken for ten to twelve years on average by persistent Graves' disease patients in the clinical cohort. The research as a whole found: Because the primary lesion, thyroid tissue, could not be accessed, the study looked at peripheral blood alone. Preferential use of TRBV28, TRBJ1-2 and TRBJ2-5 was observed in persistent disease, whereas TRBV20-1 and TRBJ2-1 were favored in newly diagnosed disease. A larger number of public clonotypes was shared among persistent patients (about 2,700) than among newly diagnosed patients (around 970). Sequencing and analysis were restricted to the TCR beta chain. The authors acknowledged the small sample size as a limitation that may reduce accuracy. Compared with newly diagnosed patients, persistent Graves' disease patients had lower TCR Shannon entropy and fewer highly expanded clones, which suggests clonal expansion.

Including cysteine and phenylalanine, the CDR3 has 12 amino acids. CDR3 DNA only is kept here, 36 bases in frame from base 1. Trimming costs V 4 bases and J 7 bases, and their ends lie 10 bases apart. The germline V gene specifies SGHTA as CDR1 and FQGNSA as CDR2. What this sample's time point label stands for: persistent/refractory GD, antithyroid drugs over 5 years with positive TRAb. RNA was extracted from PBMCs in TRIzol for both TCR sequencing and RNA sequencing. The diagnosis of Graves' disease was made according to American Thyroid Association guidelines. Recruitment of patients was carried out at an endocrinology department in Xi'an, China. From each patient, 7.5 to 9.5 milliliters of peripheral blood was collected into an EDTA anticoagulant tube. Ficoll Paque Plus density gradient separation was used to isolate PBMCs, and no further T cell sorting was done. An Agilent 2100 Bioanalyzer and agarose gel were used to check RNA quality, and a NanoDrop 2000 was used to measure RNA concentration.

This clonotype is medium-sized (0.01 to 0.1%). Its recognized antigen is unknown. Base-call qualities are not available, and no considerably larger clone is one nucleotide away. The library was produced with multiplex PCR. Sequencing relied on an Illumina HiSeq 4000. CDR3 regions were amplified by Arm-PCR with iRepertoire HTBI primers to construct TCR beta libraries. Before sequencing, the PCR products went through gel purification. Per the source publication's procedure: Gene usage analysis of CDR3 amino acid clonotypes used the approximately 62 TRBV and around 13 TRBJ segments found across samples. COPE and FqMerger were used to merge filtered high-quality paired reads into contigs. BLAST was used to align contigs to IMGT TRBV, TRBD and TRBJ reference genes, and CDR3 was defined according to IMGT. Any clonotype with a frequency above 0.1% was classified as a highly expanded clone. Shannon entropy served as the measure of repertoire diversity, while the Gini coefficient captured V-J evenness. Clonotypes shared by more than one individual were considered public. TCRdb reran the public reads through fastp at Q25 and MiXCR, keeping productive beta chains. Each CDR3 protein gets just one entry, which takes the most common genes and DNA from the rows behind it. TCRdb, rather than the study authors, made the V and J calls. This sample holds roughly 490,000 distinct CDR3 sequences; under 25% were observed only once. The ten largest clones add up to over 10% of the sample.

The sequence was collected from a female donor with Graves disease. The rearrangement combines TRBV7-2 with TRBJ1-2; D gene: possibly TRBD1, on 5 matching bases. Specimen: peripheral blood mononuclear cells (PBMCs), collected when the disease was refractory, from a patient treated with antithyroid drugs. The DNA sequence follows: TGTGCCAGCAGCTCGACAGCGGGTGGCTACACCTTC. It is translated as CASSSTAGGYTF.